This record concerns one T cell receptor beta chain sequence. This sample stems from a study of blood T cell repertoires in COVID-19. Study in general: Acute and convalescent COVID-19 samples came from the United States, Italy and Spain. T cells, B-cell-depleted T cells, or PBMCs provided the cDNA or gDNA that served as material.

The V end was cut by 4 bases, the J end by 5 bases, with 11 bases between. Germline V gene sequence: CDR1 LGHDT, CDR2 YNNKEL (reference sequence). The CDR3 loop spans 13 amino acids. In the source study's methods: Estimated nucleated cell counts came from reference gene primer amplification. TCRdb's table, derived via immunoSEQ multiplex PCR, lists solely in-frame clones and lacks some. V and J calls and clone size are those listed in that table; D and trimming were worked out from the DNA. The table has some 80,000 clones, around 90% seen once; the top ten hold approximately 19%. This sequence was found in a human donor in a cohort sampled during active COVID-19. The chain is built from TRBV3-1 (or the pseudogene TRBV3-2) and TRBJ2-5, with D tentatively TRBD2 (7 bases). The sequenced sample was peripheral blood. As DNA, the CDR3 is TGTGCCAGCAGCCCGGGGGGCACCGAGACCCAGTACTTC. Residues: CASSPGGTETQYF.